These 27 T cell receptor beta chains share one sample of origin, sequenced in a study of CD8+CD57+ T cells in acquired aplastic anemia. Sequenced patients had shown CD8+CD57+ cell expansion by flow cytometry. The TCR beta profiling, which covered VDJ combination and CDR3 sequence, was carried out using genomic DNA as the template. One entry per CDR3 protein, called by TCRdb with MiXCR from the reads. Of about 190,000 distinct CDR3 sequences listed, roughly half were seen once; the top ten hold approximately 9.4%. The sequenced sample consisted of sorted CD4+, CD8+, or CD8+CD57+ T cells (not recorded which) from PBMCs. Every receptor here comes from a human donor with aplastic anemia.

This chain links TRBV25-1 with TRBJ1-4; 9 nucleotides line up with TRBD1. With V trimmed by 7 bases and J by 4 bases, 7 bases remained unmatched. Germline CDR1 reads MGHDK; CDR2 reads SYGVNS. The CDR3 spans 15 residues. The CDR3 region is CASKADRGSNEKLFF. The CDR3 nucleotides are TGTGCCAGCAAGGCGGACAGGGGAAGTAATGAAAAACTGTTTTTT.

Many counts were recorded for this clonotype. The chain has TRBV20-1 and TRBJ1-1; TRBD1 agrees at 10 bases. The trim removed 4 bases at V and 1 base at J, leaving 3 bases unmatched. The germline V gene encodes CDR1 DFQATT and CDR2 SNEGSKA (reference sequence). The CDR3 sequence is 14 residues long. The CDR3: CSATDRGGNTEAFF. The CDR3 nucleotides are TGCAGTGCTACGGACAGGGGGGGGAACACTGAAGCTTTCTTT.

The chain uses TRBV20-1 and TRBJ2-4; TRBD1 is a possible D gene (6 bases). The CDR3 has 13 amino acids. Trimming shortened V by 7 bases and J by 4 bases, and 14 bases separated the two germline ends. The germline gives CDR1 DFQATT, CDR2 SNEGSKA (reference sequence). The CDR3 here is CSEVGQPKNIQYF. The CDR3 bases are TGCAGTGAAGTCGGACAGCCTAAAAACATTCAGTACTTC.

This clonotype was seen at least ten times. V usage is TRBV27 and J usage is TRBJ2-7, with D uncertain. The CDR3 is 12 residues long. Deletions cut 5 bases from V and 5 bases from J, with 10 bases between. CDR1 MNHEY and CDR2 SMNVEV come from the germline V gene (reference sequence). The CDR3 region is CASSRPPNEQYF. In DNA, the CDR3 is TGTGCCAGCAGTCGCCCCCCGAACGAGCAGTACTTC.

In this sample, this clonotype turned up a few times. This sequence joins TRBV7-6 and TRBJ2-5; a weak D match, TRBD1 (5 bases). Germline lookup yields CDR1 SGHVS and CDR2 FNYEAQ. The CDR3 loop spans 12 amino acids. The V end was cut by 5 bases, the J end by 11 bases, with 15 bases between. The CDR3: CASSRDVGLQYF. The CDR3 DNA follows: TGTGCCAGCAGCCGAGACGTGGGGCTACAGTACTTC.

Comment on this clonotype: Since a much larger clone is just one base distant, this may be a read error. The chain recombines TRBV5-1 with TRBJ1-2; TRBD1 matches 12 bases. The CDR3 consists of 14 residues. CDR1 SGHRS and CDR2 YFSETQ come from the germline V gene. V shed 2 bases, J shed 12 bases, and the junction held 8 bases outside the gene matches. CDR3 in DNA: TGCGCCAGCAGCTTAGCCGGGACAGGGGGCGACCACACCTTC. This translates into CASSLAGTGGDHTF.

This chain joins TRBV28 and TRBJ2-2; D gene uncertain. V was cut by 2 bases and J by 1 base, with 5 bases left in between. The CDR3 is made up of 14 amino acids. Germline lookup yields CDR1 MDHEN and CDR2 SYDVKM. The CDR3 loop reads CASSLLVNTGELFF. CDR3 in DNA: TGTGCCAGCAGTTTACTAGTGAACACCGGGGAGCTGTTTTTT.

This chain links TRBV10-3 with TRBJ2-1; 12 bases are a match to TRBD2. Per germline, CDR1 ENHRY and CDR2 SYGVKD. This CDR3 contains 18 residues. V was pared by 0 bases and J by 7 bases, with 10 bases of the junction left unmatched. The CDR3: CAISESLLAGGDRNEQFF. The CDR3 region has the DNA TGTGCCATCAGTGAGTCGTTGCTAGCGGGGGGGGATCGGAATGAGCAGTTCTTC.

This clonotype was detected many times. The V and J genes are TRBV25-1 and TRBJ1-1, with a possible D match to TRBD1 (5 bases). This CDR3 is built from 13 residues. The germline V and J ends were trimmed by 6 bases and 0 bases, with 8 bases remaining between them. The germline V gene encodes CDR1 MGHDK and CDR2 SYGVNS. The CDR3 nucleotides read TGTGCCAGCAGAGGGGTGATGAACACTGAAGCTTTCTTT. Its protein product is CASRGVMNTEAFF.

The rearrangement uses TRBV2 and TRBJ1-5; tentatively, D is TRBD1 (6 bases). CDR3 length: 18 residues. Per germline, CDR1 SNHLY and CDR2 FYNNEI. V was clipped by 7 bases and J by 0 bases, with 22 bases between them. CDR3 sequence (DNA): TGTGCCAGCAATGGGGGGGGCAGGGACCCCTATAGCAATCAGCCCCAGCATTTT. This encodes CASNGGGRDPYSNQPQHF. Full variable domain (rest looked up from reference TRBV2 and TRBJ1-5): EPEVTQTPSHQVTQMGQEVILRCVPISNHLYFYWYRQILGQKVEFLVSFYNNEISEKSEIFDDQFSVERPDGSNFTLKIRSTKLEDSAMYFCASNGGGRDPYSNQPQHFGDGTRLSIL.

With regard to this clonotype: Possible read error: a much larger clone is one base away. This CDR3 fails to terminate in the conserved phenylalanine or tryptophan, so it likely reflects a read error. CDR3: CASSVVSGNSYEQYL. The CDR3, as DNA: TGTGCCAGCAGTGTAGTCAGCGGGAACTCCTACGAGCAGTACCTC. This chain connects TRBV6-1 to TRBJ2-7, with 7 bases lining up with TRBD2. Germline CDR1 MNHNS, CDR2 SASEGT. V was clipped by 4 bases and J by 0 bases; unmatched bases: 6. The CDR3 totals 15 residues.

This clonotype occurred many times. This sequence joins TRBV15 and TRBJ1-1; D remains ambiguous. CDR3 size: 17 residues. The V end lost 0 bases, the J end lost 3 bases, and 17 bases lay between the germline ends. The V gene's germline CDR1 is LNHNV and CDR2 YYDKDF (reference sequence). This CDR3 is CATSRDLWSRGDTEAFF. As DNA, the CDR3 is TGTGCCACCAGCAGAGATCTTTGGTCCCGTGGGGACACTGAAGCTTTCTTT.

Details on this clonotype: A much larger clone sits a single nucleotide away, making a read error possible. CDR3 bases: TGCGCCAGCAGCCAAGATCGAAAGGGGACTTATGGCTACACCTTC. Protein product: CASSQDRKGTYGYTF. This chain joins TRBV4-3 and TRBJ1-2, with a possible D match to TRBD1 (5 bases). CDR1 and CDR2 from the germline V gene are LGHNA and YSLEER. V lost 0 bases and J 5 bases, leaving 13 bases between the germline ends. This CDR3 region has 15 residues.

This clonotype was seen a handful of times. The chain combines TRBV29-1 with TRBJ2-7, with no clear D. Germline V gene sequence: CDR1 SQVTM, CDR2 ANQGSEA. The germline V and J ends were trimmed by 5 bases and 0 bases, with 14 bases remaining between them. The CDR3 contains 14 residues. DNA of the CDR3: TGCAGCGTTTCTACTTCAATACTCTCCTACGAGCAGTACTTC. Amino acid sequence: CSVSTSILSYEQYF.

The chain links TRBV10-3 to TRBJ1-3; D is ambiguous. The CDR3 has 17 amino acids. Per germline, CDR1 ENHRY and CDR2 SYGVKD. Trimming took off 4 bases at V and 0 bases at J, with 16 bases between the two ends. The CDR3 protein is CAISGPGRLCSGNTIYF. For the CDR3, the DNA is TGTGCCATCAGTGGCCCTGGGAGGCTGTGCTCTGGAAACACCATATATTTT.

The rearrangement links TRBV24-1 to TRBJ2-1, with 7 bases fitting TRBD1. V gave up 1 base and J gave up 10 bases; unmatched junction bases: 12. The CDR3 extends over 16 amino acids. Germline CDR1 reads KGHDR; CDR2 reads SFDVKD. The CDR3 coding sequence is TGTGCCACCAGTGATTTAAGGGGGCTAGCTCAAGGAGAGCAGTTCTTC. It specifies CATSDLRGLAQGEQFF.

This clonotype was observed at least ten times. V and J are TRBV19 and TRBJ2-1; 10 nucleotides line up with TRBD2. Germline V gene sequence: CDR1 LNHDA, CDR2 SQIVND (reference sequence). The CDR3 totals 16 residues. The ends lost 3 bases at V and 6 bases at J; junction bases unmatched: 8. CDR3 amino acids: CASSMVPLAGVNEQFF. CDR3 sequence (DNA): TGTGCCAGTAGTATGGTCCCTCTAGCGGGAGTCAATGAGCAGTTCTTC. Full variable domain (missing parts from reference TRBV19 and TRBJ2-1): DGGITQSPKYLFRKEGQNVTLSCEQNLNHDAMYWYRQDPGQGLRLIYYSQIVNDFQKGDIAEGYSVSREKKESFPLTVTSAQKNPTAFYLCASSMVPLAGVNEQFFGPGTRLTVL.

This chain links TRBV7-9 with TRBJ1-1, with a weak D call TRBD1 (5 bases). Trimming left V 1 base short and J 4 bases short, with 16 bases between. The CDR3 loop spans 16 amino acids. Germline CDR1 SEHNR, CDR2 FQNEAQ (reference sequence). DNA for the CDR3: TGTGCCAGCAGCTTAGGGGGGGGACGGGGGGGCACTGAAGCTTTCTTT. The encoded protein is CASSLGGGRGGTEAFF.

This clonotype has a handful of counts. The chain carries TRBV29-1 and TRBJ2-3, with D possibly TRBD2 on 6 matching bases. This CDR3 is 13 amino acids long. Germline CDR1 is SQVTM and CDR2 is ANQGSEA. The V gene lost 4 bases and the J gene lost 6 bases, with 14 bases spanning the gap. The chain's CDR3 is CSVARRDRDTQYF. The CDR3 coding sequence is TGCAGCGTTGCGAGGCGGGATCGGGATACGCAGTATTTT.

In DNA, the CDR3 is TGTGCCAGCAGTGTGGGACAGGGGGCCTGCGAGCAGTACTTC. Residues: CASSVGQGACEQYF. The chain joins TRBV2 to TRBJ2-7; 12 nucleotides agree with TRBD1. The CDR3 is 14 residues long. The V and J ends lost 4 bases and 6 bases, in that order; junction bases with no gene match: 4. CDR1 is SNHLY and CDR2 is FYNNEI in the germline V gene. The full variable domain, in which reference TRBV2 and TRBJ2-7 provide the parts outside the CDR3, is EPEVTQTPSHQVTQMGQEVILRCVPISNHLYFYWYRQILGQKVEFLVSFYNNEISEKSEIFDDQFSVERPDGSNFTLKIRSTKLEDSAMYFCASSVGQGACEQYFGPGTRLTVT.

This clonotype was detected ten times or more. The chain combines TRBV19 with TRBJ2-5, with 15 positions matching TRBD2. The junction had 14 bases not matched to a gene; V was cut back by 7 bases and J by 5 bases. The germline V gene has CDR1 LNHDA and CDR2 SQIVND (reference sequence). CDR3 length equals 18 residues. In DNA form, the CDR3 reads TGTGCCAGTACTCGGACTAGCGGGAGGGTCGTACGCCCTGAGACCCAGTACTTC. Protein: CASTRTSGRVVRPETQYF.

V is TRBV5-5 and J is TRBJ1-2, with 9 bases matching TRBD1. The V gene's germline CDR1 is SGHKS and CDR2 YYEKEE (reference sequence). This CDR3 region has 13 residues. The V segment lost 7 bases and the J segment 5 bases; nucleotides outside the gene matches: 6. CDR3 DNA sequence: TGTGCCAGCGGCTCCGGACAGGGGTATGGCTACACCTTC. This translates into CASGSGQGYGYTF.

The CDR3 DNA sequence: TGTGCCAGCAGTGATGGGACAGGGATCACGCAGCCCCAGCATTTT. This codes for CASSDGTGITQPQHF. V gene TRBV2 combines with J gene TRBJ1-5, with 9 bases identical to TRBD1. Germline lookup yields CDR1 SNHLY and CDR2 FYNNEI. Losses at the gene ends were 3 bases for V and 7 bases for J; bases not matched to a gene: 7. This CDR3 contains 15 residues. The full variable domain, with the rest looked up from reference TRBV2 and TRBJ1-5, is EPEVTQTPSHQVTQMGQEVILRCVPISNHLYFYWYRQILGQKVEFLVSFYNNEISEKSEIFDDQFSVERPDGSNFTLKIRSTKLEDSAMYFCASSDGTGITQPQHFGDGTRLSIL.

This clonotype has only one observation. The chain carries TRBV19 and TRBJ2-2, with 7 bases that match TRBD2. Losses at the gene ends were 7 bases for V and 3 bases for J; bases not matched to a gene: 5. CDR1 is LNHDA, CDR2 SQIVND, per germline (reference sequence). The CDR3 consists of 14 residues. CDR3 sequence reads: CASKFAGDTGELFF. The CDR3 bases are TGTGCCAGTAAGTTTGCGGGGGACACCGGGGAGCTGTTTTTT.

The chain uses TRBV12-3 or TRBV12-4 and TRBJ1-2; 9 nucleotides agree with TRBD1. CDR3 length equals 12 residues. V lost 8 bases, J lost 7 bases, and 5 bases stayed unmatched. The CDR3 spells CASEGQGGGYTF. CDR3 sequence (DNA): TGTGCCAGCGAGGGACAGGGCGGTGGCTACACCTTC.

V usage is TRBV3-1 and J usage is TRBJ1-1; D gene uncertain. Looked up from germline, CDR1 is LGHDT and CDR2 is YNNKEL (reference sequence). The CDR3 length is 15 residues. V was pared by 4 bases and J by 6 bases, with 18 bases between. The CDR3 nucleotides read TGTGCCAGCAGCCCACAGATGGCCAGCAACGCTGAAGCTTTCTTT. Amino acids: CASSPQMASNAEAFF.

The gene calls are TRBV15 and TRBJ1-1; D is ambiguous. The germline gives CDR1 LNHNV, CDR2 YYDKDF (reference sequence). Trimming stripped 0 bases from V and 7 bases from J, with 9 bases between. The CDR3 runs 13 residues. The CDR3, as DNA: TGTGCCACCAGCAGAGATCACGGCAGTGAAGCTTTCTTT. Translation: CATSRDHGSEAFF.